Included here is one TCR beta chain sequence, with context. Its antigen remains unknown. CDR3 size: 19 residues. The ends lost 0 bases at V and 1 base at J; junction bases unmatched: 8. Germline V gene sequence: CDR1 MNHEY, CDR2 SVGAGI. This sample stems from a study of identical twins. Each CDR3 protein gets one entry after TCRdb re-called the 5' RACE reads with MiXCR. The sample lists some 250,000 distinct CDR3 sequences, roughly 13% occurring once. Broader study findings: Abundant beta clonotypes from cord blood had fewer insertions, unlike memory repertoires, which showed none. Analyses based on zero insertions could be partly confounded by invariant MAIT and iNKT cells.

The data were also submitted as part of a second study, on yellow fever vaccine responses in identical twins. From that report: A vaccine T cell response that seemed partly convergent and partly personalized was reported in twins.

The sequence derives from a woman aged 18 to 35 in good health. The chain uses TRBV6-5 and TRBJ2-1, with TRBD2 matching 11 bases. The sequenced sample was memory (CD45RO+) T cells sorted from blood. Here the CDR3 DNA reads TGTGCCAGCAGTTACTCACGAGTAGCGGGAGGGCGGTCCTACAATGAGCAGTTCTTC. Translated, it gives CASSYSRVAGGRSYNEQFF.